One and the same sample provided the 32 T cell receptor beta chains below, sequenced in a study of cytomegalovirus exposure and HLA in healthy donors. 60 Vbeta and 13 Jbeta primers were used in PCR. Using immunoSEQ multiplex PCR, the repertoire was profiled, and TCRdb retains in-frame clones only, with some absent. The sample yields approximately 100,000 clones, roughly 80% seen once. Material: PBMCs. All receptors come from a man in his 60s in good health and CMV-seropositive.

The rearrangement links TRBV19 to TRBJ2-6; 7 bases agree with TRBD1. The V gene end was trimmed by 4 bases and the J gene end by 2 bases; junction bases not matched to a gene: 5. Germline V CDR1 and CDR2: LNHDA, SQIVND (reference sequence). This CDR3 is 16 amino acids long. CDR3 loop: CASSTLTGAGANVLTF. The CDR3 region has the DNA TGTGCCAGTAGTACACTTACAGGGGCTGGGGCCAACGTCCTGACTTTC.

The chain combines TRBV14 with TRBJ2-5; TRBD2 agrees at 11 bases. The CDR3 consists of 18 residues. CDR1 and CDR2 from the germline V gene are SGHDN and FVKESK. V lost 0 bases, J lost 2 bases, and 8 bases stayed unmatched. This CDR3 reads CASSQDAASGGPQETQYF. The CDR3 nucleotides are TGTGCCAGCAGCCAAGACGCAGCTAGCGGGGGGCCTCAAGAGACCCAGTACTTC.

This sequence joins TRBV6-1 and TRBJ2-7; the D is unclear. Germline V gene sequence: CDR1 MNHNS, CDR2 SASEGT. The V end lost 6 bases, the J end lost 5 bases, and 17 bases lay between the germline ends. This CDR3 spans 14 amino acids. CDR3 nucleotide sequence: TGTGCCAGCAGCCCGGCGTATGCTGGGCACGAGCAGTACTTC. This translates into CASSPAYAGHEQYF.

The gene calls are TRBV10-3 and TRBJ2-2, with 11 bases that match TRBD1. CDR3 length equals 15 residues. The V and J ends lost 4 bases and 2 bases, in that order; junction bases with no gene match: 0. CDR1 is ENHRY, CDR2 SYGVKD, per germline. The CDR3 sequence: CAISGTGGNTGELFF. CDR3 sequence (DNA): TGTGCCATCAGTGGGACAGGGGGCAACACCGGGGAGCTGTTTTTT.

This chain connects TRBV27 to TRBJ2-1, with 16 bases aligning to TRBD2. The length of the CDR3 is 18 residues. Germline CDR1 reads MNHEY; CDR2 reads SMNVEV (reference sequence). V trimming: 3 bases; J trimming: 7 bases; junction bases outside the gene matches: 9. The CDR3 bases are TGTGCCAGCAGTTTGGGACTAGCGGGGGGGGCTTTACATAATGAGCAGTTCTTC. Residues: CASSLGLAGGALHNEQFF.

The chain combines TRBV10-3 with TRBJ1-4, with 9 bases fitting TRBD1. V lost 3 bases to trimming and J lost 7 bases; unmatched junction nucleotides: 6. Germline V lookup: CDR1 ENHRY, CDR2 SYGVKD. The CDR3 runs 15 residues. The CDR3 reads CAISDRQGDVEKLFF. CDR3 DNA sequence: TGTGCCATCAGTGACAGACAGGGGGACGTTGAAAAACTGTTTTTT.

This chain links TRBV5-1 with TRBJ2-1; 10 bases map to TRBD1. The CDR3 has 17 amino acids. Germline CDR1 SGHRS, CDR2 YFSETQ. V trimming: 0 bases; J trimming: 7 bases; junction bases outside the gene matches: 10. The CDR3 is CASSLGGDRGHLNEQFF. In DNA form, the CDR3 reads TGCGCCAGCAGCTTGGGTGGGGACAGGGGACATTTGAATGAGCAGTTCTTC.

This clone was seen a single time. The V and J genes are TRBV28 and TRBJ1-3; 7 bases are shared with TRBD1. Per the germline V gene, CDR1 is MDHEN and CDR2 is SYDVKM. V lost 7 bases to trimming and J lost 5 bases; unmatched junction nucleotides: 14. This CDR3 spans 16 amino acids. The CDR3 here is CASTQGDSGGRNTIYF. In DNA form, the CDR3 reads TGTGCCAGCACTCAAGGGGACAGTGGGGGGAGAAACACCATATATTTT. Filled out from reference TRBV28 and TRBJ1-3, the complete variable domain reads DVKVTQSSRYLVKRTGEKVFLECVQDMDHENMFWYRQDPGLGLRLIYFSYDVKMKEKGDIPEGYSVSREKKERFSLILESASTNQTSMYLCASTQGDSGGRNTIYFGEGSWLTVV.

The CDR3 DNA is TGTGCCAGCAGTTTAGTCTCAGGTCCCTACGAGCAGTACTTC. Translation gives CASSLVSGPYEQYF. The gene calls are TRBV27 and TRBJ2-7, with D uncertain. Germline V lookup: CDR1 MNHEY, CDR2 SMNVEV (reference sequence). V was shortened by 2 bases and J by 2 bases, with 10 bases between the two germline ends. There are 14 residues in the CDR3.

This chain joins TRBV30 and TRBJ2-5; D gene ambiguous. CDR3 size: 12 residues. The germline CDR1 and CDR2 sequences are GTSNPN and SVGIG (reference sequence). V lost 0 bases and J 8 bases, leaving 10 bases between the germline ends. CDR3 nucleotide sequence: TGTGCCTGGAGTGTACAAGACAACACCCAGTACTTC. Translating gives CAWSVQDNTQYF.

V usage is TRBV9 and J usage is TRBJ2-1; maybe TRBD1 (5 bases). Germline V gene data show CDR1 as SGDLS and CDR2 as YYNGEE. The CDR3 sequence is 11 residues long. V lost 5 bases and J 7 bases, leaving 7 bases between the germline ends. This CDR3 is CASRRGNEQFF. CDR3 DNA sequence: TGTGCCAGCAGAAGGGGAAATGAGCAGTTCTTC.

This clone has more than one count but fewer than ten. For the CDR3, the DNA is TGTGCCAGCAGTAGTCGCAGCGGGGGCACAGATACGCAGTATTTT. It yields the protein CASSSRSGGTDTQYF. V and J are TRBV2 and TRBJ2-3, with 7 bases identical to TRBD2. Germline V gene lookup returns CDR1 SNHLY and CDR2 FYNNEI. The V gene end was trimmed by 5 bases and the J gene end by 1 base; junction bases not matched to a gene: 6. The CDR3 totals 15 residues.

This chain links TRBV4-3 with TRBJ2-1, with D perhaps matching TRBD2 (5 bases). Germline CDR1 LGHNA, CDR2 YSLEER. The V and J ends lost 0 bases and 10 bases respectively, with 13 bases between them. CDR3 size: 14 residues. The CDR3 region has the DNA TGCGCCAGCAGCCAAGATCCCGACTGGAGGGAGCAGTTCTTC. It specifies CASSQDPDWREQFF.

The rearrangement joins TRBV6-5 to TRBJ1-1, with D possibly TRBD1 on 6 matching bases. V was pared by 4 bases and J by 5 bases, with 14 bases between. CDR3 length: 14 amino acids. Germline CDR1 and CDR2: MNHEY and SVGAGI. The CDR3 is CASSSWGGATEAFF. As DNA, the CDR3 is TGTGCCAGCAGTTCTTGGGGGGGGGCGACTGAAGCTTTCTTT.

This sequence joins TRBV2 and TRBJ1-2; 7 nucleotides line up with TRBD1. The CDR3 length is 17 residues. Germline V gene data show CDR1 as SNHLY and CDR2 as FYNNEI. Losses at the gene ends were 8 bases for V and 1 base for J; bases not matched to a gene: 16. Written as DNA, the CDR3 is TGTGCCAGCGATGACAGGGTAGGGACCCGCCTTAACTATGGCTACACCTTC. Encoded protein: CASDDRVGTRLNYGYTF.

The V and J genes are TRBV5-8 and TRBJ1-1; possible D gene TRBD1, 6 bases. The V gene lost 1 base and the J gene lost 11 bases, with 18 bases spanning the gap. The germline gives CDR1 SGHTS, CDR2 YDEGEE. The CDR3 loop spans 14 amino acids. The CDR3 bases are TGTGCCAGCAGCTTGAAGGGTAGTACAGGGCGGGCTTTCTTT. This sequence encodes CASSLKGSTGRAFF.

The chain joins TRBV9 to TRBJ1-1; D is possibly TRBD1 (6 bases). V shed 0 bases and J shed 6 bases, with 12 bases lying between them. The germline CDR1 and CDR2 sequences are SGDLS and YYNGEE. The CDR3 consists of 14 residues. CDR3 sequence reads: CASSVDGGSSEAFF. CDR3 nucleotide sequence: TGTGCCAGCAGCGTAGATGGGGGCTCTTCTGAAGCTTTCTTT.

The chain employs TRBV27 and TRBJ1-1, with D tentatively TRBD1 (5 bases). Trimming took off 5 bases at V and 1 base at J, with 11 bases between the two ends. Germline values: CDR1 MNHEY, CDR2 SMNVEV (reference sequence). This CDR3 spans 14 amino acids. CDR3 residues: CASSKTTANTEAFF. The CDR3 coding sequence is TGTGCCAGCAGTAAAACGACAGCGAACACTGAAGCTTTCTTT.

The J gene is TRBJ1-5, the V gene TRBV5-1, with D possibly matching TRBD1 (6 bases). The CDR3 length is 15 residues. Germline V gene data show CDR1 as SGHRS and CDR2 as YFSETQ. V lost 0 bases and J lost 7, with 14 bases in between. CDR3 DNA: TGCGCCAGCAGCTTGGAGGCAGGGGTCGGGCAGCCCCAGCATTTT. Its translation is CASSLEAGVGQPQHF.

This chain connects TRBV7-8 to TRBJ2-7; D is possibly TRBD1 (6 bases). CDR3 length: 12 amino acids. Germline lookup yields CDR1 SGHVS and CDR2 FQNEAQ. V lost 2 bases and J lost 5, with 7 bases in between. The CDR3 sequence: CASSLPGDEQYF. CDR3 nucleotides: TGTGCCAGCAGCTTACCAGGGGACGAGCAGTACTTC. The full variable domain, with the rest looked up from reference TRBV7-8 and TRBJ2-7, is GAGVSQSPRYKVAKRGQDVALRCDPISGHVSLFWYQQALGQGPEFLTYFQNEAQLDKSGLPSDRFFAERPEGSVSTLKIQRTQQEDSAVYLCASSLPGDEQYFGPGTRLTVT.

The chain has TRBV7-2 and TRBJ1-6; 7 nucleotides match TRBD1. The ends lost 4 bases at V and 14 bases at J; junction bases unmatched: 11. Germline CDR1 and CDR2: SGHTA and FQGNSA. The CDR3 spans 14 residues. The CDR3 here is CASSSRQGRSSLHF. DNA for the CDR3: TGTGCCAGCAGCTCTAGACAGGGCAGGTCATCCCTCCACTTT.

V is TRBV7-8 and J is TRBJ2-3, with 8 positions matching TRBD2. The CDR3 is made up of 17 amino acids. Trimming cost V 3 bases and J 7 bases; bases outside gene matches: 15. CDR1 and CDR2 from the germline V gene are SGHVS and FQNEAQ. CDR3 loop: CASSFARGARVKNTQYF. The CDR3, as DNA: TGTGCCAGCAGCTTCGCGCGGGGGGCGAGGGTAAAAAATACGCAGTATTTT.

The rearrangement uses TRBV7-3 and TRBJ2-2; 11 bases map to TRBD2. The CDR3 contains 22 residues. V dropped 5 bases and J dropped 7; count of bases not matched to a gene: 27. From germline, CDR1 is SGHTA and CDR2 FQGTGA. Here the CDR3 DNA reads TGTGCCAGCAGCCCCACCCCCGTAGCGGGGGGGCAGGGGGCGGCTGGCGTCGGGGAGCTGTTTTTT. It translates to CASSPTPVAGGQGAAGVGELFF.

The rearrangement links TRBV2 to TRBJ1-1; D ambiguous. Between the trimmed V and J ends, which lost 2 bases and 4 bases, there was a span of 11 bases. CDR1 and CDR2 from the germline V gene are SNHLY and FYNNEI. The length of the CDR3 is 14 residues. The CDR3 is CASSESAGSTEAFF. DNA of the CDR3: TGTGCCAGCAGTGAATCGGCGGGATCCACTGAAGCTTTCTTT.

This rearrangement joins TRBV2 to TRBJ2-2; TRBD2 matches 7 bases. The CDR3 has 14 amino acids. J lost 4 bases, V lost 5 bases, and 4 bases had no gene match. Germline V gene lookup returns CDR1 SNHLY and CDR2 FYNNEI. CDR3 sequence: CASSWSGATGELFF. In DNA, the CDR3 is TGTGCCAGCAGTTGGAGCGGGGCCACCGGGGAGCTGTTTTTT.

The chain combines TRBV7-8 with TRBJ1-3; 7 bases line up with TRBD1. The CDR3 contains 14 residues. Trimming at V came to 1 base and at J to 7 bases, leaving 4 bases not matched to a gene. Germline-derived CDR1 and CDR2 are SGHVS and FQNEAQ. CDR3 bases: TGTGCCAGCAGCTTAGTGGCAGGGGGGAACACCATATATTTT. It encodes CASSLVAGGNTIYF. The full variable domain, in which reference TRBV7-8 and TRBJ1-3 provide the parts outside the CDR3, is GAGVSQSPRYKVAKRGQDVALRCDPISGHVSLFWYQQALGQGPEFLTYFQNEAQLDKSGLPSDRFFAERPEGSVSTLKIQRTQQEDSAVYLCASSLVAGGNTIYFGEGSWLTVV.

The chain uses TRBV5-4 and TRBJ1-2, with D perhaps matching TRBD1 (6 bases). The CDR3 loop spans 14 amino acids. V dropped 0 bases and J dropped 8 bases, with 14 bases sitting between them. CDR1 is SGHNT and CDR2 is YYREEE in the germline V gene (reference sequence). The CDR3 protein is CASSLESGGGGYTF. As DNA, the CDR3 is TGTGCCAGCAGCTTGGAGTCGGGGGGCGGAGGCTACACCTTC.

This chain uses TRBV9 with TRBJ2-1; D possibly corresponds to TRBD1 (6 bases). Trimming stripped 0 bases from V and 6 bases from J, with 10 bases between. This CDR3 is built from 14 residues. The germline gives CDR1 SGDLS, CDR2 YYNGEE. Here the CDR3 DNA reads TGTGCCAGCAGCGTAGATGGGGGCGGCAATGAGCAGTTCTTC. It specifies CASSVDGGGNEQFF. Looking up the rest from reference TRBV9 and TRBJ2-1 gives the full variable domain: DSGVTQTPKHLITATGQRVTLRCSPRSGDLSVYWYQQSLDQGLQFLIQYYNGEERAKGNILERFSAQQFPDLHSELNLSSLELGDSALYFCASSVDGGGNEQFFGPGTRLTVL.

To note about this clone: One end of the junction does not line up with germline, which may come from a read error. The CDR3 DNA is TGTTCCAGCAGCCCATGGGGGGGGGATAGCAATCAGCCCCAGCATTTT. Translating gives CSSSPWGGDSNQPQHF. The chain has TRBV7-9 and TRBJ1-5; D perhaps matches TRBD1 (5 bases). The CDR3 spans 16 residues. CDR1 and CDR2 (germline): SEHNR, FQNEAQ (reference sequence). The whole variable domain, remainder taken from reference TRBV7-9 and TRBJ1-5, is DTGVSQNPRHKITKRGQNVTFRCDPISEHNRLYWYRQTLGQGPEFLTYFQNEAQLEKSRLLSDRFSAERPKGSFSTLEIQRTEQGDSAMYLCSSSPWGGDSNQPQHFGDGTRLSIL.

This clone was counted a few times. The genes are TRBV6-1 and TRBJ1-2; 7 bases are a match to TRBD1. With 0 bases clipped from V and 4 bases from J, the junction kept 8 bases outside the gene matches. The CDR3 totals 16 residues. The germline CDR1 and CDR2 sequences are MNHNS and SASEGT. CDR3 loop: CASSEARGTDIYGYTF. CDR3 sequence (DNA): TGTGCCAGCAGTGAAGCGCGAGGGACAGATATCTATGGCTACACCTTC.

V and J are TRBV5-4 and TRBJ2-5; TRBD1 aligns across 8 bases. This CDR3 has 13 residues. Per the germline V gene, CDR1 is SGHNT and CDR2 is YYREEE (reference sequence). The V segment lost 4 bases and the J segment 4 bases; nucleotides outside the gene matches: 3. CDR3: CASSPGQGETQYF. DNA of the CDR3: TGTGCCAGCAGCCCCGGACAGGGAGAGACCCAGTACTTC.

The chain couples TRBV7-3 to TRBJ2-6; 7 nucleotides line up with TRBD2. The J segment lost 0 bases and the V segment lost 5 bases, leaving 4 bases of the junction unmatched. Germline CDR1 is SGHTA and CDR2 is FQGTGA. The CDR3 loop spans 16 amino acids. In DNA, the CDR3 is TGTGCCAGCAGCCTTACGGGGGGCTCTGGGGCCAACGTCCTGACTTTC. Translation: CASSLTGGSGANVLTF.